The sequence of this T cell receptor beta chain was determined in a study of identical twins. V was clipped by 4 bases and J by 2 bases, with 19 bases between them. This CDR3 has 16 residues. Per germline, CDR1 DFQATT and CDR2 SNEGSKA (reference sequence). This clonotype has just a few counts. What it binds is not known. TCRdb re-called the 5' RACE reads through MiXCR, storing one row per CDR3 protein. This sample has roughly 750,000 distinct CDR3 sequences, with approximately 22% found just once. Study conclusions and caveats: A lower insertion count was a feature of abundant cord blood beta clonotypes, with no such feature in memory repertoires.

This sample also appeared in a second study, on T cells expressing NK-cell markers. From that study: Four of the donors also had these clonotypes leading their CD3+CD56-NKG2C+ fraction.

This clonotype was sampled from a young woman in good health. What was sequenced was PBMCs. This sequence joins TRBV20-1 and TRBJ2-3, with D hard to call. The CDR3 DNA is TGCAGTGCTACGGCCCCTAGTACTTATAACACAGATACGCAGTATTTT. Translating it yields CSATAPSTYNTDTQYF.